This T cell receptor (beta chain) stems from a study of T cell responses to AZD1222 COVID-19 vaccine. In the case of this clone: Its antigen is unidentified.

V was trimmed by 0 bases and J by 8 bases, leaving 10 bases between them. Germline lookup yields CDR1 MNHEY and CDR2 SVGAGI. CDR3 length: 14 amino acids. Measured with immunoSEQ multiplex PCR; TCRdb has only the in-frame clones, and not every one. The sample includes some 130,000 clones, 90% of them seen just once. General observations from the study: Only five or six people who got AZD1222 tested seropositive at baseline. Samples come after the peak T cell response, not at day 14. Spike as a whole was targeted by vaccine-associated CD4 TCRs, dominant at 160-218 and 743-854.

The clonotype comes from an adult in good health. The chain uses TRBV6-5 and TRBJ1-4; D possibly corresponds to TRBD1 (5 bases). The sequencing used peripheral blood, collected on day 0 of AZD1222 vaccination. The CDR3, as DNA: TGTGCCAGCAGTTACTCAGGGGCGGGGGAAAAACTGTTTTTT. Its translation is CASSYSGAGEKLFF.